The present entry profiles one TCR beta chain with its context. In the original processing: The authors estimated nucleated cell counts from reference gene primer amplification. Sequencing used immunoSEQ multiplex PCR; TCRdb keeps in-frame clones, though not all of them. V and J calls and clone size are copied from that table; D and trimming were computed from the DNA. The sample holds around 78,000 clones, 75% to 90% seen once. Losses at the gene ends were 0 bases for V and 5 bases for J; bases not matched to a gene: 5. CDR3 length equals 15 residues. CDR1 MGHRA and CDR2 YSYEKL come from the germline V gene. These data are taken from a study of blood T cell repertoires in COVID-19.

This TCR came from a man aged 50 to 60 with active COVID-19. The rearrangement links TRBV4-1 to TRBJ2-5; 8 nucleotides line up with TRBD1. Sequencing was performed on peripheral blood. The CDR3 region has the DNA TGCGCCAGCAGCCAAGATCGCCAGGGGGCTGAGACCCAGTACTTC. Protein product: CASSQDRQGAETQYF.